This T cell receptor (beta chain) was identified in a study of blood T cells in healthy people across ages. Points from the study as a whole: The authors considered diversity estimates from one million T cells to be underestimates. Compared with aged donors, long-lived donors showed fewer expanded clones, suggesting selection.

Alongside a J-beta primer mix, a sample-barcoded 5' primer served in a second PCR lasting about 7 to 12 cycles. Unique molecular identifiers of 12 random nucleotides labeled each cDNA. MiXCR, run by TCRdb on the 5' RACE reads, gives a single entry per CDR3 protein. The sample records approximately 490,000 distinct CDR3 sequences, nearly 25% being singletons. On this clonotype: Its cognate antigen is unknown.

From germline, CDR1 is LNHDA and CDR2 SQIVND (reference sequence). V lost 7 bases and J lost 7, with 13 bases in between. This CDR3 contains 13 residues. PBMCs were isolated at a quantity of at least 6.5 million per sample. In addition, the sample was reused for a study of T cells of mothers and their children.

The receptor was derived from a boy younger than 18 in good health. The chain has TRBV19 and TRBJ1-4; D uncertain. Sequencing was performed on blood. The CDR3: CASTERRGEKLFF. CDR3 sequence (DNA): TGTGCCAGTACCGAACGTCGAGGTGAAAAACTGTTTTTT.